The 15 T cell receptor beta chains below come from one sample, sequenced in a study of PD-L1 blockade in urothelial cancer. Time point denoted: peripheral blood 6 weeks after treatment start. Data came from immunoSEQ multiplex PCR; TCRdb stores just in-frame clones and leaves some out. The sample lists 100,000 to 150,000 clones; approximately 85% were seen once. The material sequenced was PBMCs, taken around atezolizumab (anti-PD-L1) treatment. The receptor source for this set is a man aged 45-60 years with urothelial cancer.

The rearrangement joins TRBV4-1 to TRBJ2-3; D might be TRBD1 (6 bases). Germline CDR1 MGHRA, CDR2 YSYEKL. The CDR3 consists of 16 residues. Trimming pared 5 bases from V and 5 bases from J, leaving 20 bases between. The CDR3 DNA reads TGCGCCAGCAGCTCAGGGGTAGCGCAAAAGAAAGATACGCAGTATTTT. It is translated as CASSSGVAQKKDTQYF.

This chain connects TRBV28 to TRBJ2-7; 8 nucleotides align to TRBD2. Germline-derived CDR1 and CDR2 are MDHEN and SYDVKM. The CDR3 has 15 residues. Germline trimming cut 7 bases from V and 0 bases from J; bases unmatched to any gene: 8. DNA for the CDR3: TGTGCCAGCACCGTGAGCGGGGGATACTCCTACGAGCAGTACTTC. Residues: CASTVSGGYSYEQYF.

The chain has TRBV4-2 and TRBJ1-6; 11 bases match TRBD1. The CDR3 is made up of 14 amino acids. Per the germline V gene, CDR1 is LGHNA and CDR2 is YNFKEQ. Trimming at V came to 4 bases and at J to 8 bases, leaving 1 base not matched to a gene. The CDR3 here is CASSPGQGDSPLHF. Written as DNA, the CDR3 is TGTGCCAGCAGCCCGGGACAGGGGGATTCACCCCTCCACTTT.

The rearrangement joins TRBV9 to TRBJ2-3; possible D gene TRBD1, 5 bases. Germline V CDR1 and CDR2: SGDLS, YYNGEE. V was trimmed by 0 bases and J by 2 bases, leaving 10 bases between them. This CDR3 comprises 15 residues. CDR3 sequence reads: CASSVAPDTTDTQYF. CDR3 DNA sequence: TGTGCCAGCAGCGTAGCCCCGGACACCACAGATACGCAGTATTTT.

The chain couples TRBV13 to TRBJ2-1; D may be TRBD1 (6 bases). V lost 3 bases to trimming and J lost 4 bases, with 16 bases between them. The length of the CDR3 is 16 residues. Per the germline V gene, CDR1 is PRHDT and CDR2 is FYEKMQ (reference sequence). CDR3 amino acids: CASSFIRDTEYNEQFF. CDR3 in DNA: TGTGCCAGCAGCTTTATCCGGGACACGGAATACAATGAGCAGTTCTTC. The full variable domain, rest sourced from reference TRBV13 and TRBJ2-1, is AAGVIQSPRHLIKEKRETATLKCYPIPRHDTVYWYQQGPGQDPQFLISFYEKMQSDKGSIPDRFSAQQFSDYHSELNMSSLELGDSALYFCASSFIRDTEYNEQFFGPGTRLTVL.

This rearrangement joins TRBV7-2 to TRBJ2-5, with TRBD2 matching 16 bases. V lost 6 bases to trimming and J lost 6 bases; unmatched junction nucleotides: 4. CDR1 is SGHTA and CDR2 is FQGNSA in the germline V gene. The CDR3 contains 15 residues. In nucleotides, the CDR3 is TGTGCCAGCAGGGGACTAGCGGGAGGGCCCCAGACCCAGTACTTC. It translates to CASRGLAGGPQTQYF.

V gene TRBV19 combines with J gene TRBJ2-2, with no clear D. V lost 3 bases to trimming and J lost 6 bases, with 11 bases between them. The CDR3 loop spans 14 amino acids. Looked up from germline, CDR1 is LNHDA and CDR2 is SQIVND (reference sequence). The CDR3 spells CASSMSLFSGELFF. The CDR3 DNA reads as TGTGCCAGTAGTATGTCTTTGTTTTCCGGGGAGCTGTTTTTT.

As for this clone: A junction boundary mismatches the germline segment, possibly from a read error. This chain joins TRBV7-7 and TRBJ2-2, with 7 bases matching TRBD1. The CDR3 loop spans 19 amino acids. Germline V gene sequence: CDR1 SSHAT, CDR2 FNYEAQ (reference sequence). The CDR3 reads CASSSNPDRALSTAGELFF. In nucleotides, the CDR3 is TGTGCTAGCAGCTCCAACCCAGACAGGGCTCTCAGTACGGCCGGGGAGCTGTTTTTT.

The chain joins TRBV18 to TRBJ1-2; weak D call: TRBD1 (5 bases). Deletions cut 3 bases from V and 3 bases from J, with 14 bases between. CDR1 and CDR2 from the germline V gene are KGHSH and LQKENI. There are 15 residues in the CDR3. CDR3 bases: TGTGCCAGCTCACCGCAAAGGGGTTTCGACTATGGCTACACCTTC. It is translated as CASSPQRGFDYGYTF. Based on the CDR3 plus reference TRBV18 and TRBJ1-2, the full variable domain is NAGVMQNPRHLVRRRGQEARLRCSPMKGHSHVYWYRQLPEEGLKFMVYLQKENIIDESGMPKERFSAEFPKEGPSILRIQQVVRGDSAAYFCASSPQRGFDYGYTFGSGTRLTVV.

This chain links TRBV18 with TRBJ2-1; no clear D. The V and J ends lost 0 bases and 9 bases respectively, with 6 bases between them. Germline loops: CDR1 KGHSH, CDR2 LQKENI. The CDR3 runs 12 residues. The chain's CDR3 is CASSPPASEQFF. CDR3 nucleotide sequence: TGTGCCAGCTCACCACCAGCGTCTGAGCAGTTCTTC.

The chain carries TRBV27 and TRBJ2-6, with TRBD2 identical over 9 bases. The CDR3 is 18 residues long. Unmatched junction bases numbered 12, after V lost 6 bases and J lost 3 bases. CDR1 and CDR2 (germline): MNHEY, SMNVEV (reference sequence). The CDR3 spells CASSPLAGDLFGANVLTF. The CDR3 nucleotides read TGTGCCAGCAGCCCTTTAGCGGGAGACCTCTTTGGGGCCAACGTCCTGACTTTC. The variable domain in full, with the rest retrieved from reference TRBV27 and TRBJ2-6, is EAQVTQNPRYLITVTGKKLTVTCSQNMNHEYMSWYRQDPGLGLRQIYYSMNVEVTDKGDVPEGYKVSRKEKRNFPLILESPSPNQTSLYFCASSPLAGDLFGANVLTFGAGSRLTVL.

V and J are TRBV5-1 and TRBJ2-1; perhaps TRBD2 as D (7 bases). CDR3 length equals 16 residues. Trimming took off 4 bases at V and 0 bases at J, with 14 bases between the two ends. Germline V CDR1 and CDR2: SGHRS, YFSETQ. For the CDR3, the DNA is TGCGCCAGCAGCGGGGGAGGGGGGAGCTCCTACAATGAGCAGTTCTTC. It translates to CASSGGGGSSYNEQFF.

The V and J genes are TRBV2 and TRBJ2-5, with 8 positions matching TRBD1. The length of the CDR3 is 16 residues. Germline CDR1 reads SNHLY; CDR2 reads FYNNEI. Germline trimming cut 5 bases from V and 5 bases from J; bases unmatched to any gene: 13. The CDR3 DNA sequence: TGTGCCAGCAGTCGTCCTATCTCAGGGGGCTTGGAGACCCAGTACTTC. This codes for CASSRPISGGLETQYF.

CDR3 in DNA: TGTGCCAGCAGTCAACAGGGGAGCTCCTACGAGCAGTACTTC. As protein: CASSQQGSSYEQYF. The rearrangement joins TRBV2 to TRBJ2-7, with 7 bases aligning to TRBD1. Germline trimming cut 5 bases from V and 0 bases from J; bases unmatched to any gene: 4. Germline CDR1 reads SNHLY; CDR2 reads FYNNEI. The CDR3 sequence is 14 residues long.

The J gene is TRBJ2-2, the V gene TRBV7-9, with 7 nucleotides matching TRBD2. Germline V gene data show CDR1 as SEHNR and CDR2 as FQNEAQ (reference sequence). The CDR3 is made up of 16 amino acids. Trimming took 2 bases from V and 0 from J; bases not matched to a gene: 3. CDR3 protein: CASSLSSGTNTGELFF. CDR3 coding DNA: TGTGCCAGCAGCTTATCTAGCGGAACGAACACCGGGGAGCTGTTTTTT.